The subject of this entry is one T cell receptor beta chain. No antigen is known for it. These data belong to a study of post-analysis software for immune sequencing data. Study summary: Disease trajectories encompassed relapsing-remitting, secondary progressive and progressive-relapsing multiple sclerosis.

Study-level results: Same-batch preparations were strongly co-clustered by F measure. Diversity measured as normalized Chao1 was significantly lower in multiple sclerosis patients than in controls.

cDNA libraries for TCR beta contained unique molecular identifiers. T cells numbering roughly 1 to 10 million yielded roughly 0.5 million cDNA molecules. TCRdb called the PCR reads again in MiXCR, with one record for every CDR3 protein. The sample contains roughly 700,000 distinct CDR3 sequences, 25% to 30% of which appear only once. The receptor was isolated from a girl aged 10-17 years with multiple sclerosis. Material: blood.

The CDR3 reads CASSASGTSVMDTQYF. The CDR3, as DNA: TGCGCCAGCAGCGCATCCGGGACTTCTGTGATGGATACGCAGTATTTT. The rearrangement uses TRBV5-1 and TRBJ2-3; D may be TRBD2 (6 bases). Trimming stripped 4 bases from V and 6 bases from J, with 21 bases between. The CDR3 is made up of 16 amino acids. The germline CDR1 and CDR2 sequences are SGHRS and YFSETQ.